Below, 29 T cell receptor beta chains from the same sample are listed, as sequenced in a study of T cells in Graves' hyperthyroidism and ophthalmopathy. Amplified TCR beta CDR3 regions came from RNA transcripts. The HTBI primer set drove a first-round RT-PCR of the TCR CDR3. TCRdb passed the multiplex PCR reads through MiXCR, listing each CDR3 protein once. There are about 720,000 distinct CDR3 sequences in the sample; about 17% occur only once, and 8.4% lies in the top ten. Sample: blood. All receptors derive from a man aged 18 to 30 with Graves' hyperthyroidism.

This clonotype was found many times. V gene TRBV11-2 combines with J gene TRBJ2-5; no reliable D call. V gave up 4 bases and J gave up 5 bases, with 14 bases separating them. CDR1 is SGHAT, CDR2 FQNNGV, per germline. The CDR3 is 14 amino acids. In DNA form, the CDR3 reads TGTGCCAGCAGCTGGGGATCAGATGGGGAGACCCAGTACTTC. Translating it yields CASSWGSDGETQYF.

For this clonotype: A read error may explain this, as a much larger clone is one base away. The rearrangement uses TRBV2 and TRBJ1-2, with unresolved D. CDR1 and CDR2 from the germline V gene are SNHLY and FYNNEI. The CDR3 contains 13 residues. The CDR3 protein is CASSEGLNYGCTF. The DNA of the CDR3 is TGTGCCAGCAGTGAAGGACTGAACTATGGCTGCACCTTC.

This clonotype was detected ten times or more. V and J are TRBV7-3 and TRBJ2-7, with TRBD2 matching over 7 bases. V shed 5 bases, J shed 2 bases, and the junction held 9 bases outside the gene matches. Germline V gene sequence: CDR1 SGHTA, CDR2 FQGTGA. The CDR3 extends over 15 amino acids. CDR3 sequence: CASSPSGGSAYEQYF. CDR3 sequence (DNA): TGTGCCAGCAGCCCCTCGGGGGGATCGGCCTACGAGCAGTACTTC.

The V gene is TRBV6-1, the J gene TRBJ1-2, with 7 bases identical to TRBD1. The germline CDR1 and CDR2 sequences are MNHNS and SASEGT. After removal of 6 bases from V and 8 bases from J, the junction contained 12 bases not matched to a gene. CDR3 length: 14 amino acids. CDR3 DNA: TGTGCCAGCAGACACCAGGAGGGGGCGCTGGGCTACACCTTC. Amino acids: CASRHQEGALGYTF.

This clonotype was observed a few times. The chain combines TRBV5-1 with TRBJ1-6; TRBD1 agrees at 7 bases. This CDR3 contains 16 residues. Germline-derived CDR1 and CDR2 are SGHRS and YFSETQ. V gave up 0 bases and J gave up 5 bases; unmatched junction bases: 5. The CDR3 loop is CASSLVPGTDNSPLHF. For the CDR3, the DNA is TGCGCCAGCAGCTTGGTTCCCGGGACAGATAATTCACCCCTCCACTTT.

The chain employs TRBV15 and TRBJ1-1; D unclear. In germline, CDR1 is LNHNV, CDR2 YYDKDF (reference sequence). V was pared by 4 bases and J by 0 bases, with 12 bases between. The CDR3 has 15 amino acids. The DNA of the CDR3 is TGTGCCACCAGCATGGATGGGCGGTTGAACACTGAAGCTTTCTTT. Protein product: CATSMDGRLNTEAFF.

This clonotype was seen many times. This chain links TRBV7-3 with TRBJ2-3; D call uncertain. Germline CDR1 reads SGHTA; CDR2 reads FQGTGA. The V end was cut by 5 bases, the J end by 4 bases, with 10 bases between. The CDR3 consists of 13 residues. CDR3 DNA: TGTGCCAGCAGCCGGTCGGTGGCAGATACGCAGTATTTT. Translated, it gives CASSRSVADTQYF.

The chain combines TRBV4-1 with TRBJ2-7, with D unclear. Germline V gene lookup returns CDR1 MGHRA and CDR2 YSYEKL. V lost 2 bases and J 5 bases, leaving 16 bases between the germline ends. This CDR3 is built from 15 residues. The CDR3 DNA reads TGCGCCAGCAGCCAAATGGGTGGCCATAGAAACGAGCAGTACTTC. As protein: CASSQMGGHRNEQYF.

This rearrangement joins TRBV2 to TRBJ2-2; TRBD2 matches at 13 bases. Germline CDR1 and CDR2: SNHLY and FYNNEI. Unmatched junction bases numbered 5, after V lost 5 bases and J lost 5 bases. CDR3 length equals 16 residues. CDR3 coding DNA: TGTGCCAGCAGTCCTGGGACTAGCGGGGTGACCGGGGAGCTGTTTTTT. Translation gives CASSPGTSGVTGELFF.

This clonotype occurred a few times. The V and J genes are TRBV27 and TRBJ2-7; 14 bases are a match to TRBD2. J lost 5 bases, V lost 6 bases, and 15 bases had no gene match. From germline, CDR1 is MNHEY and CDR2 SMNVEV (reference sequence). The CDR3 length is 18 residues. The CDR3, as DNA: TGTGCCAGCAGGCAAGTCCCGGGACTAGCGGGAGTTGCCCACGAGCAGTACTTC. Its protein product is CASRQVPGLAGVAHEQYF.

About this clonotype: Germline is not matched at one junction end, which may reflect a read error. This sequence joins TRBV19 and TRBJ1-5, with 7 bases that match TRBD1. This CDR3 has 15 amino acids. Germline CDR1 is LNHDA and CDR2 is SQIVND (reference sequence). For the CDR3, the DNA is TGTGCCAGTAGTATAGGGGGACAGAGCAATCGGCCCCAGCATTTT. Its protein product is CASSIGGQSNRPQHF. Full variable domain (rest looked up from reference TRBV19 and TRBJ1-5): DGGITQSPKYLFRKEGQNVTLSCEQNLNHDAMYWYRQDPGQGLRLIYYSQIVNDFQKGDIAEGYSVSREKKESFPLTVTSAQKNPTAFYLCASSIGGQSNRPQHFGDGTRLSIL.

V usage is TRBV3-2 and J usage is TRBJ2-2; TRBD2, the D gene given by the table, was not confirmed from the DNA. TRBV3-2 is a pseudogene segment. This CDR3 spans 15 amino acids. CDR3 nucleotide sequence: TGTGCCAGCAGCCAAGATAGGGAGTGGCTCGGGGAGCTGTTTTTT. Residues: CASSQDREWLGELFF.

Many counts were recorded for this clonotype. The gene calls are TRBV28 and TRBJ2-1; maybe TRBD1 (6 bases). Germline values: CDR1 MDHEN, CDR2 SYDVKM. This CDR3 has 13 residues. V was clipped by 7 bases and J by 5 bases, with 12 bases between them. CDR3 loop: CASIRDTHNEQFF. For the CDR3, the DNA is TGTGCCAGCATCAGGGACACCCACAATGAGCAGTTCTTC.

The rearrangement uses TRBV7-9 and TRBJ1-1; D call uncertain. CDR3 length equals 15 residues. Looked up from germline, CDR1 is SEHNR and CDR2 is FQNEAQ (reference sequence). Trimming took off 1 base at V and 0 bases at J, with 9 bases between the two ends. CDR3 loop: CASSLGEVMNTEAFF. The CDR3 coding sequence is TGTGCCAGCAGCTTAGGGGAAGTCATGAACACTGAAGCTTTCTTT.

The table lists this clonotype with a few counts. V and J are TRBV9 and TRBJ2-5; D is possibly TRBD2 (5 bases). Germline V gene data show CDR1 as SGDLS and CDR2 as YYNGEE. The CDR3 covers 17 residues. V was clipped by 1 base and J by 1 base, with 17 bases between them. CDR3 DNA: TGTGCCAGCAGCGTATCAGTGGGCCAGGACTTCCAAGAGACCCAGTACTTC. This sequence encodes CASSVSVGQDFQETQYF.

This clonotype was found many times. This chain connects TRBV27 to TRBJ2-7; TRBD1 or TRBD2 may be the D gene (5 bases each). Between the trimmed V and J ends, which lost 3 bases and 5 bases, there was a span of 17 bases. The germline gives CDR1 MNHEY, CDR2 SMNVEV (reference sequence). CDR3 size: 15 residues. The CDR3 is CASSLKDRGAHEQYF. The CDR3 region has the DNA TGTGCCAGCAGTTTGAAAGACAGAGGGGCACACGAGCAGTACTTC.

The CDR3 here is CASLMAAEAFF. Written as DNA, the CDR3 is TGTGCCAGCTTGATGGCGGCTGAAGCTTTCTTT. V gene TRBV18 combines with J gene TRBJ1-1; D remains unclear. V was trimmed by 7 bases and J by 6 bases, leaving 9 bases between them. The CDR3 has 11 residues. Germline-derived CDR1 and CDR2 are KGHSH and LQKENI.

This sequence joins TRBV20-1 and TRBJ1-5; D not certain. V was pared by 5 bases and J by 4 bases, with 9 bases between. CDR1 and CDR2 (germline): DFQATT, SNEGSKA (reference sequence). The CDR3 consists of 12 residues. CDR3 bases: TGCAGTGCTCCCCCCTTTAATCAGCCCCAGCATTTT. Residues: CSAPPFNQPQHF.

This clonotype was detected many times. The gene calls are TRBV7-9 and TRBJ2-5; TRBD2 might be the D (5 bases). Between the trimmed V and J ends, which lost 2 bases and 4 bases, there was a span of 14 bases. CDR1 and CDR2 (germline): SEHNR, FQNEAQ (reference sequence). This CDR3 is built from 15 residues. The CDR3 DNA reads as TGTGCCAGCAGCTTAAGTGTCCGCCGGGGAGAGACCCAGTACTTC. Its protein product is CASSLSVRRGETQYF.

This clonotype was seen at least ten times. V and J are TRBV27 and TRBJ2-1; TRBD2 aligns across 15 bases. This CDR3 has 17 residues. Germline lookup yields CDR1 MNHEY and CDR2 SMNVEV (reference sequence). With V trimmed by 6 bases and J by 8 bases, 11 bases remained unmatched. CDR3 in DNA: TGTGCCAGCAGCCTACGACGGACTAGCGGGAGGGGGTATGAGCAGTTCTTC. It is translated as CASSLRRTSGRGYEQFF.

This clonotype was detected a few times. CDR3 in amino acids: CASSAGWGSPLHF. The CDR3 nucleotides read TGTGCCAGCAGTGCCGGGTGGGGATCACCCCTCCACTTT. This chain uses TRBV2 with TRBJ1-6; D call uncertain. The CDR3 spans 13 residues. Germline V gene lookup returns CDR1 SNHLY and CDR2 FYNNEI. Trimming left V 4 bases short and J 10 bases short, with 11 bases between.

This chain connects TRBV6-2 or TRBV6-3 to TRBJ2-3; TRBD2 matches at 10 bases. The CDR3 length is 17 residues. With V trimmed by 5 bases and J by 0 bases, 8 bases remained unmatched. Germline V gives CDR1 MNHEY, CDR2 SVGEGT. CDR3 protein: CASSLAASGSSTDTQYF. CDR3 DNA: TGTGCCAGCAGTCTCGCGGCTAGCGGGAGCAGCACAGATACGCAGTATTTT.

The chain links TRBV9 to TRBJ2-5; D gene ambiguous. Germline CDR1 reads SGDLS; CDR2 reads YYNGEE. The CDR3 extends over 13 amino acids. V was clipped by 3 bases and J by 5 bases, with 11 bases between them. DNA of the CDR3: TGTGCCAGCAGCGGGAAGGAATCGGAGACCCAGTACTTC. Translating gives CASSGKESETQYF. The full variable domain, its missing parts supplied by reference TRBV9 and TRBJ2-5, is DSGVTQTPKHLITATGQRVTLRCSPRSGDLSVYWYQQSLDQGLQFLIQYYNGEERAKGNILERFSAQQFPDLHSELNLSSLELGDSALYFCASSGKESETQYFGPGTRLLVL.

This clonotype was detected ten times or more. CDR3 loop: CSASGGERAWGDTQYF. In nucleotides, the CDR3 is TGCAGTGCTAGCGGCGGGGAGCGGGCGTGGGGCGATACGCAGTATTTT. The genes are TRBV20-1 and TRBJ2-3, with TRBD2 as a possible D gene (6 bases). The CDR3 loop spans 16 amino acids. V was clipped by 3 bases and J by 6 bases, with 22 bases between them. The germline V gene has CDR1 DFQATT and CDR2 SNEGSKA (reference sequence).

This clonotype was seen many times. The gene calls are TRBV28 and TRBJ2-7; D uncertain. The germline V gene encodes CDR1 MDHEN and CDR2 SYDVKM. Between the trimmed V and J ends, which lost 7 bases and 1 base, there was a span of 14 bases. The CDR3 has 14 residues. This chain's CDR3 is CASTRPGLSYEQYF. The CDR3 nucleotides read TGTGCCAGCACCAGACCGGGCCTGTCCTACGAGCAGTACTTC.

This clonotype was seen a handful of times. The chain carries TRBV7-9 and TRBJ2-2; 9 nucleotides line up with TRBD1. Trimming at V came to 4 bases and at J to 6 bases, leaving 9 bases not matched to a gene. Germline CDR1 SEHNR, CDR2 FQNEAQ (reference sequence). The CDR3 loop spans 16 amino acids. DNA of the CDR3: TGTGCCAGCAGCTCCTCCGGGACAGGGATGTCCGGGGAGCTGTTTTTT. Protein sequence: CASSSSGTGMSGELFF.

This clonotype was recorded a few times. One junction end does not reproduce the germline sequence, and a read error may be involved. This sequence joins TRBV29-1 and TRBJ2-1; 7 bases map to TRBD2. The CDR3 runs 15 residues. Germline V gives CDR1 SQVTM, CDR2 ANQGSEA. As DNA, the CDR3 is TGCAGCGGTGAAGCGGGCCGCGGGAGCTACAATGAGCAGTTCTTC. Translation gives CSGEAGRGSYNEQFF.

The CDR3 reads CATSESQGGGSYNEQFF. In nucleotides, the CDR3 is TGTGCCACCAGTGAATCTCAGGGAGGGGGCTCCTACAATGAGCAGTTCTTC. The chain has TRBV24-1 and TRBJ2-1, with D perhaps TRBD2 (7 bases). V was cut by 4 bases and J by 0 bases, with 15 bases left in between. This CDR3 has 17 residues. Germline assignment: CDR1 KGHDR and CDR2 SFDVKD.

The chain recombines TRBV13 with TRBJ2-7; D not certain. CDR3 length equals 15 residues. Trimming stripped 5 bases from V and 6 bases from J, with 20 bases between. Germline loops: CDR1 PRHDT, CDR2 FYEKMQ (reference sequence). The CDR3 bases are TGTGCCAGCAGCCTAGTCTTGGGCGGTACCTGCGAGCAGTACTTC. It is translated as CASSLVLGGTCEQYF.